These 29 T cell receptor beta chains were all obtained from the same sample, sequenced in a study of tumor-infiltrating lymphocytes in primary liver carcinoma. Reverse transcription of 500 to 650 ng total RNA with a constant-region primer produced TCR beta cDNA. ARM-PCR, slightly modified, supplied the TCR beta libraries through three nested multiplex PCR rounds. PCR rounds one and two used TRBV1-TRBV30 forward primers with a C-beta reverse primer for roughly 9 cycles each. TCRdb redid the calling of the multiplex PCR reads with MiXCR, one entry per CDR3 protein. The table lists hundreds of thousands of distinct CDR3 sequences, more than 55% of them singletons. The researchers obtained blood RNA from unsorted whole blood and also extracted germline DNA. The sample comprised peripheral blood. These receptors originate from a woman in her twenties or thirties with primary liver carcinoma and hepatitis B virus infection.

Comments on this clonotype: This clone may be a read error of a much larger clone one base away. The rearrangement links TRBV6-2 or TRBV6-3 to TRBJ1-5; 9 bases match TRBD1. The CDR3 is 19 amino acids. Germline V CDR1 and CDR2: MNHEY, SVGEGT. Trimming took 5 bases from V and 2 from J; bases not matched to a gene: 16. CDR3 protein: CASSPNPRTGAIRNQPQHF. The CDR3 coding sequence is TGTGCCAGCAGTCCTAACCCTCGGACAGGGGCGATTCGCAATCAGCCCCAGCATTTT.

This clonotype was picked up a small number of times. The J gene is TRBJ1-1, the V gene TRBV4-3; D is perhaps TRBD1 (6 bases). The V end was cut by 4 bases, the J end by 10 bases, with 13 bases between. This CDR3 comprises 12 residues. The germline V gene encodes CDR1 LGHNA and CDR2 YSLEER. The CDR3 region is CASSRGGNPAFF. CDR3 DNA sequence: TGCGCCAGCAGCCGAGGGGGTAACCCAGCTTTCTTT.

A remark on this clonotype: Here the CDR3 omits its conserved ending phenylalanine or tryptophan, so a read error is the likely source. The V gene is TRBV11-2, the J gene TRBJ2-3; D perhaps matches TRBD2 (6 bases). The CDR3 totals 16 residues. CDR1 is SGHAT and CDR2 is FQNNGV in the germline V gene. CDR3 sequence: CASSLGTYPSTDAQYV. The DNA of the CDR3 is TGTGCCAGCAGCCTGGGGACTTATCCTAGCACAGATGCGCAGTATGTT.

Comment on this clonotype: Sequence at one end of the junction differs from germline and may be a read error. This chain links TRBV7-9 with TRBJ2-1, with 9 bases identical to TRBD2. This CDR3 is built from 16 residues. Germline lookup yields CDR1 SEHNR and CDR2 FQNEAQ (reference sequence). CDR3 coding DNA: TGTGCCAGCAGCTTCGGCGGGAGGGCAGCCTACAATGACCAGTTCTTC. Residues: CASSFGGRAAYNDQFF. Based on the CDR3 plus reference TRBV7-9 and TRBJ2-1, the full variable domain is DTGVSQNPRHKITKRGQNVTFRCDPISEHNRLYWYRQTLGQGPEFLTYFQNEAQLEKSRLLSDRFSAERPKGSFSTLEIQRTEQGDSAMYLCASSFGGRAAYNDQFFGPGTRLTVL.

Comments on this clonotype: Mismatch with germline at one junction end may stem from a read error. The chain uses TRBV28 and TRBJ1-5; the D is unclear. Germline CDR1 MDHEN, CDR2 SYDVKM. CDR3 length equals 15 residues. CDR3 sequence: CASSFLYGKNQSQHF. CDR3 DNA: TGTGCCAGCAGTTTCCTTTACGGGAAGAATCAGTCCCAGCATTTT.

This clonotype was observed a few times. The chain links TRBV7-9 to TRBJ2-1; D is uncertain. With 5 bases removed from V and 1 base from J, the gap between germline ends came to 6 bases. This CDR3 comprises 13 residues. The V gene's germline CDR1 is SEHNR and CDR2 FQNEAQ (reference sequence). The CDR3 DNA sequence: TGTGCCAGCAGCGGCGGTTCCTACAATGAGCAGTTCTTC. Translated: CASSGGSYNEQFF.

With respect to this clonotype: This may come from a read error, since a much larger clone is one base off. V usage is TRBV4-3 and J usage is TRBJ2-1, with no clear D. There are 12 residues in the CDR3. With 0 bases removed from V and 7 bases from J, the gap between germline ends came to 4 bases. Per germline, CDR1 LGHNA and CDR2 YSLEER. For the CDR3, the DNA is TGCGCCAGCAGCCAAGAACATAATGAGCAGTTCTTC. It encodes CASSQEHNEQFF.

To note about this clonotype: A single base separates this from a much larger clone, so it may be a read error. The chain combines TRBV6-1 with TRBJ2-7, with 11 bases identical to TRBD1. The CDR3 totals 14 residues. CDR1 and CDR2 (germline): MNHNS, SASEGT. CDR3 residues: CASTGTGGDHERYF. The CDR3 coding sequence is TGTGCCAGCACTGGGACAGGGGGAGACCACGAGCGGTACTTC.

Remarks on this clonotype: Since a much larger clone is just one base distant, this may be a read error. CDR3 protein: CVSSFNRAGEQYF. Here the CDR3 DNA reads TGTGTCAGCAGCTTCAATAGGGCGGGAGAGCAGTACTTC. The chain employs TRBV5-4 and TRBJ2-7, with D tentatively TRBD2 (6 bases). CDR3 size: 13 residues. In germline, CDR1 is SGHNT, CDR2 YYREEE (reference sequence).

This chain joins TRBV6-2 or TRBV6-3 and TRBJ2-5, with a weak D call TRBD2 (6 bases). Per germline, CDR1 MNHEY and CDR2 SVGEGT. CDR3 length: 16 residues. The V end lost 1 base, the J end lost 4 bases, and 16 bases lay between the germline ends. The DNA of the CDR3 is TGTGCCAGCAGTTACTTTATCGGGAGAGGGACAGAGACCCAGTACTTC. Its protein is CASSYFIGRGTETQYF.

This clonotype was seen ten or more times. V is TRBV6-1 and J is TRBJ2-3, with 7 bases identical to TRBD2. Germline-derived CDR1 and CDR2 are MNHNS and SASEGT. V dropped 2 bases and J dropped 7; count of bases not matched to a gene: 9. The CDR3 consists of 15 residues. For the CDR3, the DNA is TGTGCCAGCAGTGAAAAAGCGGGAAGGCCGTATACGCAGTATTTT. It specifies CASSEKAGRPYTQYF.

V is TRBV12-3 or TRBV12-4 and J is TRBJ1-1; D not certain. The germline V and J ends were trimmed by 6 bases and 0 bases, with 8 bases remaining between them. This CDR3 region has 13 residues. CDR3 sequence: CASSPQLNTEAFF. In DNA, the CDR3 is TGTGCCAGCAGCCCCCAACTGAACACTGAAGCTTTCTTT.

Of note for this clonotype: Mismatch with germline at one junction end may stem from a read error. The rearrangement uses TRBV11-2 and TRBJ2-1; 9 bases fit TRBD2. This CDR3 region has 17 residues. Per germline, CDR1 SGHAT and CDR2 FQNNGV. The CDR3 DNA reads as TGTGCCAGCGGCTTAGGGGTTAGCGGGAGTGTCTTCAAAGGGCAGTTCTTC. Protein product: CASGLGVSGSVFKGQFF.

This clonotype was counted many times. The chain is built from TRBV12-3 or TRBV12-4 and TRBJ2-6; D remains ambiguous. The CDR3 is 16 residues long. Trimming left V 4 bases short and J 2 bases short, with 12 bases between. CDR3: CASSYSSLPGANVLTF. The CDR3 nucleotides read TGTGCCAGCAGTTATAGTAGCCTCCCTGGGGCCAACGTCCTGACTTTC.

Concerning this clonotype: At one boundary the junction diverges from the germline segment, which might be a read error. The chain combines TRBV6-6 with TRBJ1-5; D is unresolved. The germline V gene has CDR1 MNHNY and CDR2 SVGAGI (reference sequence). This CDR3 is built from 16 residues. CDR3 nucleotide sequence: TGTGCCGGCAGTTTTGTCCCCTCGGCGGGCAATCAGCCCCAGCATTTT. It codes for CAGSFVPSAGNQPQHF.

This sequence joins TRBV24-1 and TRBJ1-2, with unresolved D. The V gene's germline CDR1 is KGHDR and CDR2 SFDVKD. V was trimmed by 5 bases and J by 4 bases, leaving 16 bases between them. The CDR3 length is 15 residues. The CDR3 reads CATSGSLGSGYGYTF. The CDR3 coding sequence is TGTGCCACCAGTGGATCCCTAGGCAGCGGCTATGGCTACACCTTC.

As to this clonotype: Given a much more abundant clone one base away, this may be a read error. The J gene is TRBJ1-1, the V gene TRBV29-1; no clear D. Germline values: CDR1 SQVTM, CDR2 ANQGSEA. The CDR3 is 11 residues long. The CDR3 loop reads CSVYLNTEALF. Here the CDR3 DNA reads TGCAGCGTTTACCTGAACACTGAAGCTCTCTTT.

The table lists this clonotype with a few counts. The V call is TRBV4-3, the J call TRBJ2-2; TRBD2 is a possible D gene (5 bases). Trimming pared 1 base from V and 2 bases from J, leaving 11 bases between. The CDR3 sequence is 16 residues long. Germline V gene lookup returns CDR1 LGHNA and CDR2 YSLEER. DNA of the CDR3: TGCGCCAGCAGCCAAGCGGGTCTAGCAAACACCGGGGAGCTGTTTTTT. Amino acids: CASSQAGLANTGELFF.

This sequence joins TRBV7-9 and TRBJ2-7; no reliable D call. Per germline, CDR1 SEHNR and CDR2 FQNEAQ (reference sequence). V lost 3 bases and J 3 bases, leaving 9 bases between the germline ends. The CDR3 totals 13 residues. The CDR3 sequence is CASSFVKGYEQYF. The CDR3 DNA follows: TGTGCCAGCAGCTTCGTCAAGGGCTACGAGCAGTACTTC. Based on the CDR3 plus reference TRBV7-9 and TRBJ2-7, the full variable domain is DTGVSQNPRHKITKRGQNVTFRCDPISEHNRLYWYRQTLGQGPEFLTYFQNEAQLEKSRLLSDRFSAERPKGSFSTLEIQRTEQGDSAMYLCASSFVKGYEQYFGPGTRLTVT.

On this clonotype itself: A much larger clone is a single base away; this may be a read error. The V gene is TRBV29-1, the J gene TRBJ2-7; D is ambiguous. The germline CDR1 and CDR2 sequences are SQVTM and ANQGSEA. CDR3 size: 12 residues. The V end lost 6 bases, the J end lost 3 bases, and 12 bases lay between the germline ends. The CDR3 bases are TGCAGCGTGGCAAGGACGAACTACGAGCAGTACTTC. Amino acids: CSVARTNYEQYF.

A note on this clonotype: A single base separates this from a much larger clone, so it may be a read error. The conserved phenylalanine or tryptophan is not found at the CDR3 terminus, so this likely reflects a read error. The chain uses TRBV29-1 and TRBJ1-4, with 7 bases matching TRBD1. The CDR3 loop spans 14 amino acids. V lost 4 bases to trimming and J lost 4 bases; unmatched junction nucleotides: 6. Germline V lookup: CDR1 SQVTM, CDR2 ANQGSEA. The CDR3 protein is CSVARQGLNEKLFV. Written as DNA, the CDR3 is TGCAGCGTTGCTCGACAGGGCCTTAATGAAAAACTGTTTGTT.

About this clonotype itself: One junction end does not reproduce the germline sequence, and a read error may be involved. The J gene is TRBJ2-3, the V gene TRBV4-2, with D unresolved. The CDR3 has 16 residues. Germline V CDR1 and CDR2: LGHNA, YNFKEQ. The CDR3 protein is CASIQEALAGTDTQYF. The CDR3 nucleotides read TGTGCCAGCATCCAAGAGGCGTTAGCAGGCACAGATACGCAGTATTTT.

Concerning this clonotype: This clone may be a read error of a much larger clone one base away. The chain combines TRBV4-2 with TRBJ2-5; possible D gene TRBD2, 5 bases. The germline CDR1 and CDR2 sequences are LGHNA and YNFKEQ. The CDR3 sequence is 13 residues long. In DNA, the CDR3 is TGTGCCAGCAGCCAAGAGTTCGGGGAGACCCAGTGCTTC. Protein product: CASSQEFGETQCF.

This chain links TRBV20-1 with TRBJ2-3; a weak D match, TRBD2 (5 bases). Germline V gives CDR1 DFQATT, CDR2 SNEGSKA (reference sequence). Trimming cost V 5 bases and J 0 bases, with 18 bases left between them. The CDR3 sequence is 16 residues long. The CDR3 sequence is CSASIALVASTDTQYF. Written as DNA, the CDR3 is TGCAGTGCTTCCATAGCGTTAGTAGCGAGCACAGATACGCAGTATTTT.

The chain is built from TRBV5-6 and TRBJ1-1, with D maybe TRBD1 (6 bases). V was trimmed by 4 bases and J by 3 bases, leaving 13 bases between them. This CDR3 is built from 14 residues. Per the germline V gene, CDR1 is SGHDT and CDR2 is YYEEEE. The CDR3 loop reads CASSVGTGHTEAFF. The DNA for the CDR3 is TGTGCCAGCAGCGTCGGAACAGGGCACACTGAAGCTTTCTTT.

This chain links TRBV30 with TRBJ2-1; 9 bases match TRBD2. Unmatched junction bases numbered 5, after V lost 5 bases and J lost 9 bases. Germline CDR1 is GTSNPN and CDR2 is SVGIG (reference sequence). CDR3 length: 12 residues. The CDR3 bases are TGTGCCTGGCCGGAACTAGCGGGTGAGCAGTTCTTC. It is translated as CAWPELAGEQFF.

With respect to this clonotype: This may come from a read error, since a much larger clone is one base off. The chain carries TRBV28 and TRBJ2-1, with TRBD1 matching over 7 bases. This CDR3 is 14 amino acids long. Germline assignment: CDR1 MDHEN and CDR2 SYDVKM. The CDR3 loop reads CVSISPGQWNEQFF. The CDR3 DNA follows: TGTGTCAGCATCTCTCCGGGACAGTGGAATGAGCAGTTCTTC.

In this sample, this clonotype turned up many times. This chain links TRBV29-1 with TRBJ2-5; D uncertain. Per the germline V gene, CDR1 is SQVTM and CDR2 is ANQGSEA. The V gene lost 5 bases and the J gene lost 3 bases, with 10 bases spanning the gap. This CDR3 is built from 12 residues. The CDR3 here is CSVSGEEETQYF. The CDR3 DNA follows: TGCAGCGTTTCAGGAGAAGAAGAGACCCAGTACTTC.

V gene TRBV6-2 or TRBV6-3 combines with J gene TRBJ1-6, with D unresolved. Trimming shortened V by 6 bases and J by 8 bases, and 14 bases separated the two germline ends. Germline-derived CDR1 and CDR2 are MNHEY and SVGEGT. The CDR3 runs to 14 residues. The CDR3 spells CASRSRKPDSPLHF. CDR3 sequence (DNA): TGTGCCAGCAGGTCGCGAAAGCCAGATTCACCCCTCCACTTT.